This TCR beta chain was sequenced for a study of response to subunit inactivated influenza vaccine. This clonotype was seen a few times. CDR3 length equals 14 residues. Trimming cost V 7 bases and J 2 bases, with 9 bases left between them. TCRdb used MiXCR to reprocess the RT-PCR reads, holding one entry per CDR3 protein. The profile shows more than 450,000 distinct CDR3 sequences, about an eighth of them singletons. This chain joins TRBV12-3 or TRBV12-4 and TRBJ2-6; D call uncertain. The clonotype was recovered from a man aged 50 to 60 who received an inactivated influenza vaccine. The source was PBMCs from blood, collected on the day of vaccination. The DNA of the CDR3 is TGTGCCAGCAACAGTGGTGCTGGGGCCAACGTCCTGACTTTC. This translates into CASNSGAGANVLTF.